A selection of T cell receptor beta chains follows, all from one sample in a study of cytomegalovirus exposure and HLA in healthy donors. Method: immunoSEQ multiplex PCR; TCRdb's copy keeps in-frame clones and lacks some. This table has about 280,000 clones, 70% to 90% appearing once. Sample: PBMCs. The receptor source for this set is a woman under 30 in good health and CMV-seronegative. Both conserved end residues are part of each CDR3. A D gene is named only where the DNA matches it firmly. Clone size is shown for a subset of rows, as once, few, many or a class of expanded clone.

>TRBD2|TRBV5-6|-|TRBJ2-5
TGTGCCAGCAGCCACCCGACTAGCGGGAAGAGGACCGAGACCCAGTACTTC
CASSHPTSGKRTETQYF
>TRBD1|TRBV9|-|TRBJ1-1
TGTGCCAGCAGCGTAGGAAGACAGGGGGCTTTCTTT
CASSVGRQGAFF
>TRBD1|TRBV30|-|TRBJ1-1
TGTGCCTGGAGTTGGGCACAGGGGGCGCGGACTGAAGCTTTCTTT
CAWSWAQGARTEAFF
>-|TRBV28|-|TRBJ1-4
TGTGCCAGCAGTTTGGGCCAGATTTTATTTTTT
CASSLGQILFF
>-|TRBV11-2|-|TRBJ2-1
TGTGCCAGCCACTTGGGGGGCAATGAGCAGTTCTTC
CASHLGGNEQFF
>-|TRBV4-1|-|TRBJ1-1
TGCGCCAGCACCACAAGGGGGGGACTGACCATGAACACTGAAGCTTTCTTT
CASTTRGGLTMNTEAFF
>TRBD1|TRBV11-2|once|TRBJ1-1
TGTGCCAGCAGCTTGGAGGGGGCTAGGGCTGAAGCTTTCTTT
CASSLEGARAEAFF
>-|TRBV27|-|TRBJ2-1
TGTGCCAGCAGTTTATCCGGGGAGGACTCCTACAATGAGCAGTTCTTC
CASSLSGEDSYNEQFF
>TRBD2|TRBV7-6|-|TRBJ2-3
TGTGCCAGCAGCCCGAGACACGGGATAGCGGGAGTGACAGATACGCAGTATTTT
CASSPRHGIAGVTDTQYF
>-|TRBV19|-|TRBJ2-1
TGTGCCAGTCCCCAAGAGGGTGAGCAGTTCTTC
CASPQEGEQFF
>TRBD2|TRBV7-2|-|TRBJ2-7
TGTGCCAGCAGCTTAGTTCTAGCGGGAGGTTACGAGCAGTACTTC
CASSLVLAGGYEQYF
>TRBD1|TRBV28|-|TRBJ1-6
TGTGCCAGCAGTTCCTCCGGGACAGATGATTCACCCCTCCACTTT
CASSSSGTDDSPLHF
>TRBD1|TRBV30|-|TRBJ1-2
TGTGCCTGGACCCTGGGGACAGGGCGTTGGACCTTC
CAWTLGTGRWTF
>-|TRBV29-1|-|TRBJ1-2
TGCAGCGTTGCCGGGGTTGCAGACCAGAACTATGGCTACACCTTC
CSVAGVADQNYGYTF
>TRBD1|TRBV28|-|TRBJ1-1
TGTGCCAGCAGCGAATCCACCAACAGGGGGCGAAGCACTGAAGCTTTCTTT
CASSESTNRGRSTEAFF
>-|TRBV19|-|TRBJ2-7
TGTGCCAGTAGTATAGGGCAAGGCACAGTCTGGTACTTC
CASSIGQGTVWYF
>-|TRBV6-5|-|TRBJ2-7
TGTGCCAGCAGCGAGGACAGTTCCTACGAGCAGTACTTC
CASSEDSSYEQYF
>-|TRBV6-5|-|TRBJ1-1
TGTGCCAGCAGTCCCCCCGACGACAGAGGCGCTTTCTTT
CASSPPDDRGAFF
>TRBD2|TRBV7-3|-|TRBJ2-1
TGTGCCAGCAGTCACCCGGGAGGGCAGTCCGGTGAGCAGTTCTTC
CASSHPGGQSGEQFF
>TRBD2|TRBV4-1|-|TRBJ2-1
TGCGCCAGCAGCCTAACTAGCGGGGTTAACAATGAGCAGTTCTTC
CASSLTSGVNNEQFF
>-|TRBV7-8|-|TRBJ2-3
TGTGCCAGCAGCGGGGACAACACAGATACGCAGTATTTT
CASSGDNTDTQYF
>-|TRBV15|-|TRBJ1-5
TGTGCCACCAGCAGAGATTGGGGGGGCGCGGGTCAGCCCCAGCATTTT
CATSRDWGGAGQPQHF
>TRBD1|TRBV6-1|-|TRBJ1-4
TGTGCCAGCAGTTCCGTCAGGGGGCGAGCTGAAAAACTGTTTTTT
CASSSVRGRAEKLFF
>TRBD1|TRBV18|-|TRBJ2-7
TGTGCCAGCTCACCACAGGCAGGGGGCATCAACGAGCAGTACTTC
CASSPQAGGINEQYF
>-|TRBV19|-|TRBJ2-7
TGTGCCAGTAGTATGGGAAGGGGCGACAGATTCTACGAGCAGTACTTC
CASSMGRGDRFYEQYF
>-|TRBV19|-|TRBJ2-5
TGTGCCAGTACCTTCGGACGGGGGGAGACCCAGTACTTC
CASTFGRGETQYF
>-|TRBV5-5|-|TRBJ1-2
TGTGCCAGCAGCTTAACCGGGTTGGAGGGCTACACCTTC
CASSLTGLEGYTF
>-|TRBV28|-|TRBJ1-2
TGTGCCAGCAGCCCAGGCAGGGGTCGAAATGGCTACACCTTC
CASSPGRGRNGYTF
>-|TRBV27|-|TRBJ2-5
TGTGCCAGCAGTTTATCGGTAGGGGGAGAGACCCAGTACTTC
CASSLSVGGETQYF
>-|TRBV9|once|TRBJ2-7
TGTGCCAGCAGCGTTAGCGCGGGTGTTTTGGAGCAGTACTTC
CASSVSAGVLEQYF
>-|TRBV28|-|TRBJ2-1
TGTGCCAGCAGTTTAAGCTTTCCAGGCTCCTACAATGAGCAGTTCTTC
CASSLSFPGSYNEQFF
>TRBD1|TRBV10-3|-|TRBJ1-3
TGTGCCACCGGGACAGGGGGTACTGGGTCTGGAAACACCATATATTTT
CATGTGGTGSGNTIYF
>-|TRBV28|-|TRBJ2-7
TGTGCCAGCAGTTCCCCACAGCGGTACGAGCAGTACTTC
CASSSPQRYEQYF
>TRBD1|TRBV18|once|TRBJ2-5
TGTGCCAGCTCACTCTCGGGACAGGTTCAAGAGACCCAGTACTTC
CASSLSGQVQETQYF
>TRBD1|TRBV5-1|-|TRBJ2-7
TGCGCCAGCAGCTGGACAGGGCGGGGTAGCGGCCTTTCCTCCTACGAGCAGTACTTC
CASSWTGRGSGLSSYEQYF
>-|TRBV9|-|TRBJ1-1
TGTGCCAGCAGCGTAGACCTACGGGCTGAAGCTTTCTTT
CASSVDLRAEAFF
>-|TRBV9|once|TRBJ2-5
TGTGCCAGCAGTAGGACTCCCTGGGAGGAGACCCAGTACTTC
CASSRTPWEETQYF
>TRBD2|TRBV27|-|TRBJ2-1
TGTGCCAGTTCCGTTTGGCTAGCGGGAGGGTCCCACTACAATGAGCAGTTCTTC
CASSVWLAGGSHYNEQFF
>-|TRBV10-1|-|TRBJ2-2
TGCGCCAGCAGTGAGTCAGGGGTTCTCGACGGGGAGCTGTTTTTT
CASSESGVLDGELFF
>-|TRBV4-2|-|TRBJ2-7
TGTGCCAGCAGCCAGCTACTCACGCAGGGTAGCTACGAGCAGTACTTC
CASSQLLTQGSYEQYF
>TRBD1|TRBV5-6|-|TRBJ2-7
TGTGCCAGCAGCTTCGGGACAGGCTCCTACGAGCAGTACTTC
CASSFGTGSYEQYF
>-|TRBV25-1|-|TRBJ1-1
TGTGCCAGCCGCGGGACTAGGGGCACTGAAGCTTTCTTT
CASRGTRGTEAFF
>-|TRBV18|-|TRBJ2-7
TGTGCCAGCTCAGTACAGGGACCCTACGAGCAGTACTTC
CASSVQGPYEQYF
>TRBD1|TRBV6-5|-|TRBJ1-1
TGTGCCGCCGGACAGGGGTATGATTTCTTT
CAAGQGYDFF
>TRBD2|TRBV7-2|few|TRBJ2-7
TGTGCCAGCAGCCTCACTAGCGGGAGGGCCCACGAGCAGTACTTC
CASSLTSGRAHEQYF
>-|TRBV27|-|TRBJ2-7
TGTGCCAGCAGTTTAACAGCGGCCTACGAGCAGTACTTC
CASSLTAAYEQYF
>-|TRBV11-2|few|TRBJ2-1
TGTGCCAGCAGGAGGGACAATGAGCAGTTCTTC
CASRRDNEQFF
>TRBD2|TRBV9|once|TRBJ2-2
TGTGCCAGCAGCGCAAGGAGCGGGGGGAACACCGGGGAGCTGTTTTTT
CASSARSGGNTGELFF
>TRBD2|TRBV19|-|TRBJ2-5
TGTGCCAGTAGTACCCGGACTAGCGGCCAAGAGACCCAGTACTTC
CASSTRTSGQETQYF
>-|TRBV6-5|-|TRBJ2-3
TGTGCCAGCAGCTCCGGGACTTCTAGCACAGATACGCAGTATTTT
CASSSGTSSTDTQYF
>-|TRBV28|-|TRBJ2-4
TGTGCCAGCAGCTCGACCTCAGGGGTGACCAAAAACATTCAGTACTTC
CASSSTSGVTKNIQYF
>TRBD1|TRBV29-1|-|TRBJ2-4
TGCAGCGTTCCTGTTACCGGATTGGACAGGGCCCAGTACTTC
CSVPVTGLDRAQYF
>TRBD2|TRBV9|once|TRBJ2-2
TGTGCCGGGGCTAGCGGAAACACCGGGGAGCTGTTTTTT
CAGASGNTGELFF
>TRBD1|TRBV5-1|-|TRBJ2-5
TGCGCCAGCAGCGGCATGGGACAGATAGGGATAGAGACCCAGTACTTC
CASSGMGQIGIETQYF
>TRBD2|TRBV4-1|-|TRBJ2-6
TGCGCCAGCAGCAACCGGGGGGACCCTGGGGCCAACGTCCTGACTTTC
CASSNRGDPGANVLTF
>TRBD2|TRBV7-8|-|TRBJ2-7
TGTGCCAGCAGCTTAGCGCGGCTAGCGGCCGCCTACGAGCAGTACTTC
CASSLARLAAAYEQYF
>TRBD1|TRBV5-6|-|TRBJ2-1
TGTGCCAGCAGCCCGCAGGGGGCGCCGGGCAATGAGCAGTTCTTC
CASSPQGAPGNEQFF
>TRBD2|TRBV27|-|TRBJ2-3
TGTGCCAGCAGTTTGGGACTAGCGGTAACAGATACGCAGTATTTT
CASSLGLAVTDTQYF
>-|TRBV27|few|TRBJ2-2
TGTGCCAGCATGCCCGGGAGTGGGACCGGGGAGCTGTTTTTT
CASMPGSGTGELFF
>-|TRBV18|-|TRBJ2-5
TGTGCCAGCTCACCAGATTCTTCGTCATATACGAGCGGATTAGAGACCCAGTACTTC
CASSPDSSSYTSGLETQYF